Listed here are 25 T cell receptor beta chains from one sample, sequenced in a study of control samples from healthy donors and cancer patients. Sequencing was performed with immunoSEQ multiplex PCR; in TCRdb, only in-frame clones are kept and a portion is missing. Altogether about 31,000 clones are present, around 94% being singletons, with the ten largest covering 5% to 8%. The sequencing sample was made of blood. These receptor sequences come from a man aged 55 to 70 in good health.

V and J are TRBV11-2 and TRBJ1-4; D is unresolved. CDR1 SGHAT and CDR2 FQNNGV come from the germline V gene. The CDR3 spans 12 residues. Trimming shortened V by 2 bases and J by 7 bases, and 5 bases separated the two germline ends. CDR3 protein: CASSLQREKLFF. CDR3 nucleotide sequence: TGTGCCAGCAGCTTACAGCGTGAAAAACTGTTTTTT.

The V gene is TRBV5-1, the J gene TRBJ2-4; 15 bases fit TRBD2. The CDR3 spans 15 residues. Germline CDR1 reads SGHRS; CDR2 reads YFSETQ. V was pared by 0 bases and J by 15 bases, with 7 bases of the junction left unmatched. CDR3 residues: CASSLAGTSGGLRYF. In nucleotides, the CDR3 is TGCGCCAGCAGCTTGGCCGGGACTAGCGGGGGGCTGCGGTACTTC.

The chain employs TRBV9 and TRBJ2-3, with D possibly being TRBD2 (7 bases). The length of the CDR3 is 16 residues. V dropped 0 bases and J dropped 5 bases, with 16 bases sitting between them. CDR1 and CDR2 from the germline V gene are SGDLS and YYNGEE. In DNA, the CDR3 is TGTGCCAGCAGCGTAGTGGAGGGGGGGCCGGTAGATACGCAGTATTTT. It is translated as CASSVVEGGPVDTQYF.

The rearrangement uses TRBV6-2 or TRBV6-3 and TRBJ1-1; D gene ambiguous. The CDR3 spans 14 residues. With 2 bases removed from V and 1 base from J, the gap between germline ends came to 8 bases. The germline CDR1 and CDR2 sequences are MNHEY and SVGEGT. Here the CDR3 reads CASSYQQQNTEAFF. For the CDR3, the DNA is TGTGCCAGCAGTTACCAACAGCAGAACACTGAAGCTTTCTTT.

The J gene is TRBJ2-4, the V gene TRBV5-6, with D unclear. Germline V lookup: CDR1 SGHDT, CDR2 YYEEEE. V was clipped by 3 bases and J by 4 bases, with 5 bases between them. This CDR3 contains 12 residues. CDR3 protein: CASSSTKNIQYF. In nucleotides, the CDR3 is TGTGCCAGCAGCTCCACGAAAAACATTCAGTACTTC.

J is TRBJ1-4 and V is TRBV18, with D possibly TRBD1 on 5 matching bases. The CDR3 extends over 15 amino acids. The V gene lost 2 bases and the J gene lost 4 bases, with 11 bases spanning the gap. Per germline, CDR1 KGHSH and CDR2 LQKENI. CDR3 in DNA: TGTGCCAGCTCACCAATTGAGGGGAATAATGAAAAACTGTTTTTT. This gives the protein CASSPIEGNNEKLFF.

V gene TRBV19 combines with J gene TRBJ1-5, with 11 nucleotides matching TRBD1. This CDR3 contains 20 residues. Unmatched junction bases numbered 15, after V lost 5 bases and J lost 0 bases. Per germline, CDR1 LNHDA and CDR2 SQIVND (reference sequence). The CDR3 loop is CASSLRRPGQGVHSNQPQHF. DNA for the CDR3: TGTGCCAGTAGTCTTCGTCGTCCGGGACAGGGGGTCCATAGCAATCAGCCCCAGCATTTT.

This chain links TRBV6-2 or TRBV6-3 with TRBJ1-2; 11 nucleotides line up with TRBD1. Germline V lookup: CDR1 MNHEY, CDR2 SVGEGT. CDR3 length: 15 amino acids. V was pared by 5 bases and J by 0 bases, with 2 bases of the junction left unmatched. CDR3 in amino acids: CASSPDRGPNYGYTF. The CDR3 nucleotides are TGTGCCAGCAGTCCGGACAGGGGGCCTAACTATGGCTACACCTTC.

This clone was detected once. This chain links TRBV19 with TRBJ2-4, with 8 bases fitting TRBD2. The CDR3 runs 15 residues. Per germline, CDR1 LNHDA and CDR2 SQIVND (reference sequence). Trimming cost V 5 bases and J 0 bases; bases outside gene matches: 3. The CDR3 DNA reads as TGTGCCAGTAGTGTAGCGGGGTTAGCCAAAAACATTCAGTACTTC. Translating gives CASSVAGLAKNIQYF.

This clone was picked up a small number of times. The chain employs TRBV21-1 and TRBJ1-5. TRBV21-1 is shown as a pseudogene. This CDR3 is built from 12 residues. The DNA of the CDR3 is TGTGCCAGAGCCCGAGGGAACCAGCCCCAGCATTTT. It encodes CARARGNQPQHF.

This clone was recorded a few times. J is TRBJ2-7 and V is TRBV15; 9 bases are shared with TRBD1. Germline CDR1 LNHNV, CDR2 YYDKDF (reference sequence). Trimming at V came to 1 base and at J to 7 bases, leaving 2 bases not matched to a gene. The CDR3 has 13 amino acids. The CDR3 spells CATSRGGQGEQYF. The CDR3 coding sequence is TGTGCCACCAGCAGAGGGGGACAGGGAGAGCAGTACTTC.

This rearrangement joins TRBV6-1 to TRBJ1-5; D unclear. From germline, CDR1 is MNHNS and CDR2 SASEGT. The CDR3 contains 17 residues. V lost 0 bases and J lost 9, with 21 bases in between. In DNA form, the CDR3 reads TGTGCCAGCAGTGAAGCGCTTCCCGGCAGCCCGACACGGCCCCAGCATTTT. Amino acid sequence: CASSEALPGSPTRPQHF.

The chain couples TRBV5-1 to TRBJ1-3; D might be TRBD1 (5 bases). This CDR3 is 15 amino acids long. The ends were cut back, 4 bases at V and 0 bases at J, with 11 bases in the middle. Germline assignment: CDR1 SGHRS and CDR2 YFSETQ. CDR3 loop: CASSPGGDSGNTIYF. DNA of the CDR3: TGCGCCAGCAGCCCTGGAGGGGACTCTGGAAACACCATATATTTT. Full variable domain (remainder filled in from reference TRBV5-1 and TRBJ1-3): KAGVTQTPRYLIKTRGQQVTLSCSPISGHRSVSWYQQTPGQGLQFLFEYFSETQRNKGNFPGRFSGRQFSNSRSEMNVSTLELGDSALYLCASSPGGDSGNTIYFGEGSWLTVV.

The rearrangement links TRBV11-2 to TRBJ2-3, with 10 bases aligning to TRBD2. CDR1 and CDR2 from the germline V gene are SGHAT and FQNNGV. The CDR3 sequence is 17 residues long. With 6 bases clipped from V and 0 bases from J, the junction kept 9 bases outside the gene matches. The CDR3 bases are TGTGCCAGCAGACTAAGGACTAGCGGTAAGAGCACAGATACGCAGTATTTT. Translating gives CASRLRTSGKSTDTQYF.

The chain has TRBV15 and TRBJ1-1, with unresolved D. V lost 7 bases and J lost 4, with 19 bases in between. Germline V gene sequence: CDR1 LNHNV, CDR2 YYDKDF (reference sequence). CDR3 length: 15 amino acids. Written as DNA, the CDR3 is TGTGCCACCACCGACATGGGGTTTTGGTCCACTGAAGCTTTCTTT. This sequence encodes CATTDMGFWSTEAFF.

The chain combines TRBV11-2 with TRBJ2-1; weak D call: TRBD1 (5 bases). Germline CDR1 and CDR2: SGHAT and FQNNGV. The germline V and J ends were trimmed by 5 bases and 4 bases, with 18 bases remaining between them. CDR3 length: 16 residues. CDR3 protein: CASSTQGSPRYNEQFF. The CDR3 nucleotides are TGTGCCAGCAGCACCCAGGGCTCACCCCGATACAATGAGCAGTTCTTC.

About this clone: This CDR3 is also generated by other DNA sequences in the sample. The chain combines TRBV4-3 with TRBJ2-7; either TRBD1 or TRBD2 may fit D (6 bases each). Germline V lookup: CDR1 LGHNA, CDR2 YSLEER. The CDR3 runs 16 residues. V was shortened by 3 bases and J by 1 base, with 16 bases between the two germline ends. CDR3 nucleotides: TGCGCCAGCAGCCAGGAACCGGGGGCCCTTTCCTACGAGCAGTACTTC. The encoded protein is CASSQEPGALSYEQYF.

The chain employs TRBV2 and TRBJ1-2, with TRBD1 matching 10 bases. CDR3 length: 15 residues. Germline CDR1 reads SNHLY; CDR2 reads FYNNEI. Unmatched junction bases numbered 3, after V lost 1 base and J lost 4 bases. This CDR3 is CASSEDRTGGYGYTF. CDR3 DNA: TGTGCCAGCAGTGAAGATCGGACAGGGGGCTATGGCTACACCTTC.

The chain carries TRBV10-3 and TRBJ2-5; TRBD1 matches 9 bases. The CDR3 extends over 15 amino acids. The J segment lost 2 bases and the V segment lost 3 bases, leaving 4 bases of the junction unmatched. Germline V gene data show CDR1 as ENHRY and CDR2 as SYGVKD. This CDR3 reads CAISDWDRAQETQYF. Here the CDR3 DNA reads TGTGCCATCAGTGATTGGGACAGGGCACAAGAGACCCAGTACTTC.

This clone was seen once. The V call is TRBV6-1, the J call TRBJ1-5, with D possibly being TRBD1 (6 bases). The CDR3 is made up of 15 amino acids. Trimming cost V 1 base and J 1 base, with 8 bases left between them. The V gene's germline CDR1 is MNHNS and CDR2 SASEGT. CDR3 DNA: TGTGCCAGCAGTGAAGGCAGGGGAAGCAATCAGCCCCAGCATTTT. Amino acids: CASSEGRGSNQPQHF.

J is TRBJ2-3 and V is TRBV12-3 or TRBV12-4; D ambiguous. V was shortened by 6 bases and J by 3 bases, with 7 bases between the two germline ends. This CDR3 has 12 amino acids. CDR3 sequence reads: CASRRVTDTQYF. The CDR3 DNA follows: TGTGCCAGCAGACGGGTAACAGATACGCAGTATTTT.

This sequence joins TRBV7-2 and TRBJ1-1, with D maybe TRBD1 (5 bases). The V end was cut by 5 bases, the J end by 3 bases, with 22 bases between. Germline loops: CDR1 SGHTA, CDR2 FQGNSA. The CDR3 has 17 residues. CDR3 region: CASSPQGPQILDTEAFF. The DNA for the CDR3 is TGTGCCAGCAGCCCGCAGGGCCCCCAGATTTTGGACACTGAAGCTTTCTTT.

V is TRBV5-6 and J is TRBJ1-2; a possible D gene is TRBD1 (6 bases). Trimming stripped 4 bases from V and 2 bases from J, with 12 bases between. Germline V lookup: CDR1 SGHDT, CDR2 YYEEEE. The CDR3 consists of 14 residues. The CDR3 DNA is TGTGCCAGCAGCGGGGGCGGACAGAACTATGGCTACACCTTC. Amino acid sequence: CASSGGGQNYGYTF.

The chain uses TRBV11-3 and TRBJ2-1; D may be TRBD2 (5 bases). This CDR3 spans 15 amino acids. Germline loops: CDR1 SGHNT, CDR2 YENEEA. The V end was cut by 1 base, the J end by 2 bases, with 9 bases between. The CDR3 loop is CASSLGAGTYNEQFF. The CDR3 DNA follows: TGTGCCAGCAGCTTAGGGGCCGGGACCTACAATGAGCAGTTCTTC.

The V gene is TRBV6-5, the J gene TRBJ2-7; TRBD2 might be the D (6 bases). The CDR3 sequence is 16 residues long. CDR1 MNHEY and CDR2 SVGAGI come from the germline V gene. With 0 bases removed from V and 2 bases from J, the gap between germline ends came to 14 bases. This chain's CDR3 is CASSYSFLARTYEQYF. CDR3 in DNA: TGTGCCAGCAGTTACTCGTTCCTAGCGAGGACCTACGAGCAGTACTTC.